The entry that follows covers one T cell receptor (beta chain) sequence. The data were produced by immunoSEQ multiplex PCR, yet TCRdb's version contains in-frame clones alone and is incomplete. The data contain about 58,000 clones, more than 65% of them seen just once; the ten biggest clones take up roughly 0.5%. Single viable CD3+CD4+CD8-CD45RO+ cells were sorted as the memory CD4+ T cells. CD4+ T cells were isolated by positive magnetic selection. These data belong to a study of memory CD4+ T cells and cytomegalovirus serostatus. At the level of the study: Healthy Belgian adult donors included fewer than 10 CMV-positive and about two dozen CMV-negative people.

Germline values: CDR1 MDHEN, CDR2 SYDVKM. The CDR3 covers 14 residues. V was trimmed by 6 bases and J by 8 bases, leaving 16 bases between them. This TCR derives from an adult in good health and CMV-seronegative. Some clones in this sample may be carry-over from other donors' samples. Material for sequencing was memory CD4+ T cells from blood. The V call is TRBV28, the J call TRBJ1-4; no clear D gene. CDR3 sequence (DNA): TGTGCCAGCAGCATTCCTGGGCTAGGGGAAAAACTGTTTTTT. Encoded protein: CASSIPGLGEKLFF. The whole variable domain, filled in from reference TRBV28 and TRBJ1-4, reads DVKVTQSSRYLVKRTGEKVFLECVQDMDHENMFWYRQDPGLGLRLIYFSYDVKMKEKGDIPEGYSVSREKKERFSLILESASTNQTSMYLCASSIPGLGEKLFFGSGTQLSVL.